The 16 T cell receptor beta chains below come from one sample, sequenced in a study of blood T cell repertoires in COVID-19. Assay used: immunoSEQ multiplex PCR; TCRdb lists only in-frame clones, some missing. The sample consists of roughly 35,000 clones, approximately 86% of them appearing once. The sample consisted of peripheral blood. The receptors stem from a man aged 65 to 85 with acute or convalescent COVID-19.

V and J are TRBV7-7 and TRBJ2-5; no definite D call. Trimming removed 5 bases from V and 2 bases from J, with 18 bases in between. The V gene's germline CDR1 is SSHAT and CDR2 FNYEAQ (reference sequence). CDR3 size: 16 residues. The CDR3 nucleotides are TGTGCCAGCAGCCGAGTCCCCGCGGTCCCACAAGAGACCCAGTACTTC. Amino acids: CASSRVPAVPQETQYF.

The table lists this clone with a few counts. The genes are TRBV4-2 and TRBJ2-3, with D possibly TRBD2 on 8 matching bases. V was pared by 8 bases and J by 1 base, with 16 bases between. Germline lookup yields CDR1 LGHNA and CDR2 YNFKEQ. The CDR3 is 15 amino acids. CDR3 sequence reads: CASRTGGGGTDTQYF. CDR3 nucleotide sequence: TGTGCCAGCCGAACGGGAGGGGGCGGCACAGATACGCAGTATTTT.

This chain joins TRBV29-1 and TRBJ1-5; TRBD1 might be the D (5 bases). Trimming removed 6 bases from V and 3 bases from J, with 18 bases in between. The CDR3 runs 15 residues. The V gene's germline CDR1 is SQVTM and CDR2 ANQGSEA. The CDR3 is CSVVSKQGLNQPQHF. CDR3 DNA: TGCAGCGTCGTTTCGAAGCAGGGACTCAATCAGCCCCAGCATTTT.

V usage is TRBV9 and J usage is TRBJ2-3, with 11 bases aligning to TRBD2. This CDR3 region has 18 residues. V lost 0 bases to trimming and J lost 1 base; unmatched junction nucleotides: 7. CDR1 is SGDLS, CDR2 YYNGEE, per germline. CDR3 amino acids: CASSVELAGVSRTDTQYF. The DNA for the CDR3 is TGTGCCAGCAGCGTAGAACTAGCGGGAGTATCGCGCACAGATACGCAGTATTTT.

V is TRBV7-2 and J is TRBJ2-7; 7 bases match TRBD1. This CDR3 has 15 amino acids. Trimming cost V 0 bases and J 2 bases; bases outside gene matches: 4. CDR1 SGHTA and CDR2 FQGNSA come from the germline V gene. The CDR3 DNA is TGTGCCAGCAGCTTAGCCGCCGACAGGGCCTACGAGCAGTACTTC. Amino acids: CASSLAADRAYEQYF. Together with reference TRBV7-2 and TRBJ2-7, the CDR3 gives the full variable domain: GAGVSQSPSNKVTEKGKDVELRCDPISGHTALYWYRQSLGQGLEFLIYFQGNSAPDKSGLPSDRFSAERTGGSVSTLTIQRTQQEDSAVYLCASSLAADRAYEQYFGPGTRLTVT.

J is TRBJ2-7 and V is TRBV12-3 or TRBV12-4; D gene uncertain. V was trimmed by 7 bases and J by 1 base, leaving 11 bases between them. CDR3 length: 13 amino acids. The CDR3 reads CASKRGLSYEQYF. The CDR3, as DNA: TGTGCCAGCAAACGAGGTCTTTCCTACGAGCAGTACTTC.

CDR3 protein: CASSANQGLSEAFF. The DNA of the CDR3 is TGTGCCAGCAGCGCAAATCAGGGGCTTTCTGAAGCTTTCTTT. V gene TRBV9 combines with J gene TRBJ1-1, with D perhaps matching TRBD1 (6 bases). V gave up 3 bases and J gave up 6 bases, with 15 bases separating them. CDR1 SGDLS and CDR2 YYNGEE come from the germline V gene. The CDR3 runs 14 residues.

The V call is TRBV11-2, the J call TRBJ2-7; D possibly corresponds to TRBD1 (5 bases). CDR1 is SGHAT, CDR2 FQNNGV, per germline. The CDR3 is made up of 12 amino acids. Trimming removed 5 bases from V and 4 bases from J, with 9 bases in between. CDR3 in amino acids: CASSMSGYEQYF. The DNA of the CDR3 is TGTGCCAGCAGCATGTCAGGGTACGAGCAGTACTTC.

V usage is TRBV7-3 and J usage is TRBJ2-7, with a possible D match to TRBD2 (5 bases). The CDR3 totals 13 residues. V was trimmed by 3 bases and J by 6 bases, leaving 12 bases between them. Germline CDR1 and CDR2: SGHTA and FQGTGA. CDR3 nucleotide sequence: TGTGCCAGCAGCTTGGAACCGGCGGGCGAGCAGTACTTC. This sequence encodes CASSLEPAGEQYF.

The genes are TRBV5-1 and TRBJ2-1; TRBD2 aligns across 10 bases. V gave up 0 bases and J gave up 3 bases; unmatched junction bases: 3. The CDR3 contains 16 residues. Per the germline V gene, CDR1 is SGHRS and CDR2 is YFSETQ. In DNA form, the CDR3 reads TGCGCCAGCAGCTTGGTGACTAGCGGGCACTACAATGAGCAGTTCTTC. Protein product: CASSLVTSGHYNEQFF. The full variable domain, with the rest looked up from reference TRBV5-1 and TRBJ2-1, is KAGVTQTPRYLIKTRGQQVTLSCSPISGHRSVSWYQQTPGQGLQFLFEYFSETQRNKGNFPGRFSGRQFSNSRSEMNVSTLELGDSALYLCASSLVTSGHYNEQFFGPGTRLTVL.

The V and J genes are TRBV3-1 (or the pseudogene TRBV3-2) and TRBJ2-5, with 11 bases identical to TRBD2. This CDR3 region has 18 residues. Germline V gene lookup returns CDR1 LGHDT and CDR2 YNNKEL (reference sequence). J was trimmed by 4 bases and V by 0 bases; bases with no gene match: 10. As DNA, the CDR3 is TGTGCCAGCAGCCAAGATTGGGGCCTAGCGGGAGGTACAGAGACCCAGTACTTC. Translation: CASSQDWGLAGGTETQYF.

The chain joins TRBV24-1 to TRBJ1-2; 12 positions agree with TRBD1. Germline V CDR1 and CDR2: KGHDR, SFDVKD. Trimming took 3 bases from V and 7 from J; bases not matched to a gene: 8. The CDR3 is made up of 16 amino acids. The CDR3 coding sequence is TGTGCCACCAGTGATACCACGGGACAGGGGGCTCCTGGCTACACCTTC. Its translation: CATSDTTGQGAPGYTF.

J is TRBJ2-1 and V is TRBV5-5, with D tentatively TRBD2 (6 bases). This CDR3 spans 17 amino acids. Trimming removed 3 bases at V and 4 bases at J, with 20 bases between. CDR1 and CDR2 from the germline V gene are SGHKS and YYEKEE (reference sequence). CDR3 region: CASSWGTLGLGYNEQFF. CDR3 DNA sequence: TGTGCCAGCAGCTGGGGGACTTTGGGTCTGGGGTACAATGAGCAGTTCTTC.

The CDR3 bases are TGTGCCAGCAGCTCCAGGGGCGCTTCTGGAAACACCATATATTTT. Protein: CASSSRGASGNTIYF. The chain has TRBV5-4 and TRBJ1-3; a possible D gene is TRBD1 (6 bases). The CDR3 totals 15 residues. V was pared by 3 bases and J by 1 base, with 11 bases between. Germline V gene lookup returns CDR1 SGHNT and CDR2 YYREEE (reference sequence).

The rearrangement joins TRBV6-2 or TRBV6-3 to TRBJ2-3; 10 nucleotides align to TRBD1. Germline assignment: CDR1 MNHEY and CDR2 SVGEGT. CDR3 length: 17 amino acids. V was pared by 0 bases and J by 3 bases, with 6 bases of the junction left unmatched. CDR3 in DNA: TGTGCCAGCAGTTACTCAATCCGGGACAGGGGAACAGATACGCAGTATTTT. It encodes CASSYSIRDRGTDTQYF.

CDR3 amino acids: CASRGARNTEAFF. The CDR3 DNA reads TGTGCCAGCCGTGGGGCGAGAAACACTGAAGCTTTCTTT. V gene TRBV7-2 combines with J gene TRBJ1-1; possible D gene TRBD1, 5 bases. This CDR3 is 13 amino acids long. CDR1 and CDR2 (germline): SGHTA, FQGNSA. Trimming pared 8 bases from V and 2 bases from J, leaving 12 bases between.